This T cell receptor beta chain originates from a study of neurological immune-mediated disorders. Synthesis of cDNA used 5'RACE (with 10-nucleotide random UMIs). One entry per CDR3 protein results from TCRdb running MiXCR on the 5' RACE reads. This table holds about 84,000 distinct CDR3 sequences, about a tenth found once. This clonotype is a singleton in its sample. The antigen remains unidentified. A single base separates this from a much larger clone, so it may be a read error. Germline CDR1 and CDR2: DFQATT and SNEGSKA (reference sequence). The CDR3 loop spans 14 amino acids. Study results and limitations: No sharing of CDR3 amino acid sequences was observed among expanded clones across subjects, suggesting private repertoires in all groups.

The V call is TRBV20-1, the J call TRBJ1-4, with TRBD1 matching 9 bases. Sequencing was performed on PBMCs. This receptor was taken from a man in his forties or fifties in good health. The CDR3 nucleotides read TGCGGTGCTGTGACAGGGGGAAATAATGAAAAACTGTTTTTT. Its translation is CGAVTGGNNEKLFF.